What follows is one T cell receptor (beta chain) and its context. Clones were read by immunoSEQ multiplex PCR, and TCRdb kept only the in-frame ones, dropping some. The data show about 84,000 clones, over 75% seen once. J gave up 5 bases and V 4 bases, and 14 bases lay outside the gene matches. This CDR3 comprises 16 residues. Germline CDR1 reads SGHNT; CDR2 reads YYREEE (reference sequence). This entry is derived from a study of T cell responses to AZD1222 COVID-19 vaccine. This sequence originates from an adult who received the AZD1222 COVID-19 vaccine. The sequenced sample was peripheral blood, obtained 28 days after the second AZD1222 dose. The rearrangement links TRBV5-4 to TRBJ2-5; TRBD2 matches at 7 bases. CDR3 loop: CASSRAGGGGLETQYF. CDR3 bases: TGTGCCAGCAGCCGGGCAGGTGGCGGGGGATTGGAGACCCAGTACTTC. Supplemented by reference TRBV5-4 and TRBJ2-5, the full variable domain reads ETGVTQSPTHLIKTRGQQVTLRCSSQSGHNTVSWYQQALGQGPQFIFQYYREEENGRGNFPPRFSGLQFPNYSSELNVNALELDDSALYLCASSRAGGGGLETQYFGPGTRLLVL.